This record covers a single TCR beta chain. The data stem from a study of blood T cell repertoires in COVID-19. Profiled with immunoSEQ multiplex PCR; TCRdb holds only in-frame clones, not every one. The sample lists just over 300,000 clones, 65% to 90% occurring once. V shed 4 bases and J 2 bases; nucleotides not matched to a gene: 5. Germline values: CDR1 SGHDT, CDR2 YYEEEE. The CDR3 covers 14 residues. The TCR originated in a man aged 25-45 years who had recovered from COVID-19. The rearrangement uses TRBV5-6 and TRBJ1-2; TRBD1 aligns across 7 bases. Sample: PBMCs or T cells enriched from blood (not recorded which). Here the CDR3 reads CASSHDRENYGYTF. Written as DNA, the CDR3 is TGTGCCAGCAGCCATGACAGGGAAAACTATGGCTACACCTTC. Complete variable domain (other parts from reference TRBV5-6 and TRBJ1-2): DAGVTQSPTHLIKTRGQQVTLRCSPKSGHDTVSWYQQALGQGPQFIFQYYEEEERQRGNFPDRFSGHQFPNYSSELNVNALLLGDSALYLCASSHDRENYGYTFGSGTRLTVV.